Each of the 20 T cell receptor beta chains below was sequenced from the same sample in a study of T cells in Graves' hyperthyroidism and ophthalmopathy. TCR beta CDR3 sequences were amplified from RNA transcripts. The TCR CDR3 was amplified in a first-round RT-PCR using the HTBI primer set. TCRdb re-analysed the multiplex PCR reads in MiXCR, keeping a single row per CDR3 protein. This sample yields about 560,000 distinct CDR3 sequences, of which 16% are seen a single time; around 18% belongs to the top ten. The sequencing sample was made of blood. The receptor source for this set is a young woman with Graves' hyperthyroidism.

V is TRBV5-6 and J is TRBJ1-6, with unresolved D. This CDR3 is built from 11 residues. Germline assignment: CDR1 SGHDT and CDR2 YYEEEE. V lost 2 bases and J lost 15, with 9 bases in between. In nucleotides, the CDR3 is TGTGCCAGCAGCTTAGGCCGTAACCTCCACTTT. As protein: CASSLGRNLHF.

The CDR3 region is CASSPFLDTEAFF. CDR3 in DNA: TGTGCCAGCAGCCCTTTCTTGGACACTGAAGCTTTCTTT. The V gene is TRBV7-9, the J gene TRBJ1-1, with D unresolved. This CDR3 has 13 amino acids. The germline V and J ends were trimmed by 5 bases and 3 bases, with 10 bases remaining between them. Per the germline V gene, CDR1 is SEHNR and CDR2 is FQNEAQ (reference sequence).

The sample holds many counts of this clonotype. The rearrangement links TRBV6-2 or TRBV6-3 to TRBJ2-7; D is unresolved. The CDR3 is made up of 13 amino acids. Trimming pared 4 bases from V and 2 bases from J, leaving 9 bases between. The germline V gene encodes CDR1 MNHEY and CDR2 SVGEGT. In DNA form, the CDR3 reads TGTGCCAGCAGTTGGACGGACGCCTACGAGCAGTACTTC. Translating gives CASSWTDAYEQYF.

This clonotype has only a few counts. J is TRBJ1-2 and V is TRBV4-1, with a tentative D call TRBD1 (6 bases). CDR1 and CDR2 from the germline V gene are MGHRA and YSYEKL. V was trimmed by 0 bases and J by 5 bases, leaving 13 bases between them. This CDR3 region has 15 residues. CDR3 sequence reads: CASSQEGTGRYGYTF. The CDR3 region has the DNA TGCGCCAGCAGCCAAGAGGGTACAGGGAGATATGGCTACACCTTC.

The table lists this clonotype with many counts. This chain joins TRBV10-1 and TRBJ1-2; 9 bases are shared with TRBD1. The CDR3 has 15 residues. The germline V gene has CDR1 WNHNN and CDR2 SYGVQD (reference sequence). V trimming: 1 base; J trimming: 6 bases; junction bases outside the gene matches: 6. The CDR3 protein is CASSEFTGGLHGYTF. In nucleotides, the CDR3 is TGCGCCAGCAGTGAGTTCACAGGGGGCTTGCATGGCTACACCTTC.

The V call is TRBV19, the J call TRBJ1-1; TRBD1 agrees at 11 bases. Per the germline V gene, CDR1 is LNHDA and CDR2 is SQIVND (reference sequence). The CDR3 loop spans 15 amino acids. The V and J ends lost 6 bases and 5 bases, in that order; junction bases with no gene match: 8. The CDR3 loop reads CASRTNGQGATEAFF. For the CDR3, the DNA is TGTGCCAGTAGAACTAATGGACAGGGGGCAACTGAAGCTTTCTTT.

This clonotype came up a few times. V and J are TRBV3-1 and TRBJ1-2; no clear D gene. CDR3 length: 16 residues. Germline loops: CDR1 LGHDT, CDR2 YNNKEL (reference sequence). V was shortened by 4 bases and J by 0 bases, with 15 bases between the two germline ends. In DNA form, the CDR3 reads TGTGCCAGCAGCCCCCTATCCCGCAGTCCTAACTATGGCTACACCTTC. Residues: CASSPLSRSPNYGYTF.

The chain employs TRBV5-6 and TRBJ2-7; the match to TRBD2 covers 7 bases. The CDR3 consists of 16 residues. V lost 0 bases to trimming and J lost 3 bases; unmatched junction nucleotides: 9. Germline lookup yields CDR1 SGHDT and CDR2 YYEEEE. This CDR3 reads CASSLERERLFYEQYF. In nucleotides, the CDR3 is TGTGCCAGCAGCTTGGAGCGGGAACGGCTATTCTACGAGCAGTACTTC. The complete variable domain, with remaining parts taken from reference TRBV5-6 and TRBJ2-7, reads DAGVTQSPTHLIKTRGQQVTLRCSPKSGHDTVSWYQQALGQGPQFIFQYYEEEERQRGNFPDRFSGHQFPNYSSELNVNALLLGDSALYLCASSLERERLFYEQYFGPGTRLTVT.

This clonotype showed up many times. The chain joins TRBV25-1 to TRBJ2-1; D is uncertain. The CDR3 is 12 residues long. Per the germline V gene, CDR1 is MGHDK and CDR2 is SYGVNS. V was trimmed by 1 base and J by 6 bases, leaving 4 bases between them. Written as DNA, the CDR3 is TGTGCCAGCAGTGAATTAGGCAATGAGCAGTTCTTC. It is translated as CASSELGNEQFF.

This clonotype turned up a few times. The J gene is TRBJ2-1, the V gene TRBV11-2; TRBD2 might be the D (5 bases). The CDR3 length is 11 residues. Germline CDR1 SGHAT, CDR2 FQNNGV. The germline V and J ends were trimmed by 6 bases and 15 bases, with 15 bases remaining between them. This chain's CDR3 is CASRLRVLPFF. CDR3 DNA: TGTGCCAGCAGGCTGCGGGTGTTACCGTTCTTC.

This clonotype was observed a few times. A single base separates this from a much larger clone, so it may be a read error. The rearrangement uses TRBV12-3 or TRBV12-4 and TRBJ2-5; 8 nucleotides agree with TRBD2. The J segment lost 1 base and the V segment lost 5 bases, leaving 6 bases of the junction unmatched. The CDR3 totals 15 residues. The CDR3 protein is CASSHLGGVQETQYF. The CDR3 DNA reads as TGTGCCAGCAGTCACCTCGGGGGGGTCCAAGAGACCCAGTACTTC.

This clonotype was recorded a few times. The chain uses TRBV28 and TRBJ2-1, with D possibly matching TRBD1 (6 bases). The CDR3 has 15 residues. Germline values: CDR1 MDHEN, CDR2 SYDVKM. Trimming removed 3 bases at V and 5 bases at J, with 14 bases between. CDR3 sequence reads: CASSFRGLGDNEQFF. CDR3 nucleotide sequence: TGTGCCAGCAGTTTCAGGGGCTTAGGAGACAATGAGCAGTTCTTC.

The chain has TRBV10-3 and TRBJ2-5; 10 bases align to TRBD2. Trimming removed 0 bases from V and 1 base from J; junction bases left unmatched: 5. The CDR3 is 17 amino acids. In germline, CDR1 is ENHRY, CDR2 SYGVKD. The CDR3: CAISESGLAELQETQYF. The CDR3 DNA sequence: TGTGCCATCAGTGAGTCAGGACTAGCGGAACTCCAAGAGACCCAGTACTTC.

This clonotype has just a few counts. The chain carries TRBV6-1 and TRBJ1-2; no firm D call. Trimming cost V 6 bases and J 7 bases, with 21 bases left between them. The CDR3 is made up of 15 amino acids. Germline CDR1 reads MNHNS; CDR2 reads SASEGT. In nucleotides, the CDR3 is TGTGCCAGCAGGACGGACGGAGGATATTTCTTTGGCTACACCTTC. It yields the protein CASRTDGGYFFGYTF.

At least ten counts were recorded for this clonotype. The chain joins TRBV3-1 to TRBJ2-1; perhaps D is TRBD1 or TRBD2 (6 bases each). CDR3 length: 16 residues. The germline gives CDR1 LGHDT, CDR2 YNNKEL (reference sequence). V was shortened by 1 base and J by 4 bases, with 14 bases between the two germline ends. This chain's CDR3 is CASSQVGGGPYNEQFF. The CDR3 DNA reads TGTGCCAGCAGCCAAGTGGGGGGCGGGCCTTACAATGAGCAGTTCTTC.

V and J are TRBV19 and TRBJ1-5; D is ambiguous. The CDR3 totals 14 residues. CDR1 and CDR2 from the germline V gene are LNHDA and SQIVND (reference sequence). Trimming shortened V by 7 bases and J by 0 bases, and 10 bases separated the two germline ends. In DNA form, the CDR3 reads TGTGCCAGTATGAGGCAGTATAGCAATCAGCCCCAGCATTTT. Its translation is CASMRQYSNQPQHF.

This clonotype was seen a handful of times. One base away lies a much larger clone, so this may be a sequencing read error. The chain joins TRBV12-3 or TRBV12-4 to TRBJ2-7, with 10 nucleotides matching TRBD2. The CDR3 is made up of 15 amino acids. The chain's CDR3 is CASSKSSGGSYKQYF. The CDR3 DNA sequence: TGTGCCAGCAGCAAATCTAGCGGGGGCTCCTACAAGCAGTACTTC.

At least ten counts were recorded for this clonotype. The chain recombines TRBV20-1 with TRBJ2-7, with 9 bases matching TRBD1. V was clipped by 1 base and J by 1 base; unmatched bases: 2. The CDR3 is 14 amino acids. Germline CDR1 is DFQATT and CDR2 is SNEGSKA (reference sequence). The CDR3: CSARGGTGSYEQYF. The DNA for the CDR3 is TGCAGTGCTAGAGGTGGGACAGGGTCCTACGAGCAGTACTTC.

This clonotype was recorded a few times. The CDR3, as DNA: TGTGCCAGCAGTGAACAGGGTCGGACTGAAGCTTTCTTT. This encodes CASSEQGRTEAFF. The J gene is TRBJ1-1, the V gene TRBV2, with D possibly being TRBD1 (5 bases). Deletions cut 2 bases from V and 5 bases from J, with 9 bases between. From germline, CDR1 is SNHLY and CDR2 FYNNEI. CDR3 size: 13 residues.

The V call is TRBV9, the J call TRBJ2-1, with 13 bases lining up with TRBD2. Germline lookup yields CDR1 SGDLS and CDR2 YYNGEE. The CDR3 is 17 residues long. The V gene end was trimmed by 0 bases and the J gene end by 4 bases; junction bases not matched to a gene: 4. CDR3 in amino acids: CASSVGPGLAGYNEQFF. The CDR3 DNA sequence: TGTGCCAGCAGCGTAGGCCCGGGACTAGCGGGATACAATGAGCAGTTCTTC.